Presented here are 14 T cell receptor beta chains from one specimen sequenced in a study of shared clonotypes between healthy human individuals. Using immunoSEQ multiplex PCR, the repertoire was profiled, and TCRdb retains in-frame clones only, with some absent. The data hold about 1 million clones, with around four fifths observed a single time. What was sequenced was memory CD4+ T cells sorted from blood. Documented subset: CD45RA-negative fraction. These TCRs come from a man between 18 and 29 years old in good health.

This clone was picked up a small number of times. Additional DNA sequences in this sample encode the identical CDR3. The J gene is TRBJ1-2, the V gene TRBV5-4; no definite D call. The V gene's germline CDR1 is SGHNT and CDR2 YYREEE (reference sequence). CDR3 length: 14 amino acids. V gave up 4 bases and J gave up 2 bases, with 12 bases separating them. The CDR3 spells CASSLAGFNYGYTF. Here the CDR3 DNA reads TGTGCCAGCAGCCTGGCGGGCTTCAACTATGGCTACACCTTC.

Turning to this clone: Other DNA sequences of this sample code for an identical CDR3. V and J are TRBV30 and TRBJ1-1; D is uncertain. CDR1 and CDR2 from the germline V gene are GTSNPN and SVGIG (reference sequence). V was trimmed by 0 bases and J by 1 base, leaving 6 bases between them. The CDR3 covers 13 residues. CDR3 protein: CAWSVRQNTEAFF. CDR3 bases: TGTGCCTGGAGTGTAAGGCAGAACACTGAAGCTTTCTTT.

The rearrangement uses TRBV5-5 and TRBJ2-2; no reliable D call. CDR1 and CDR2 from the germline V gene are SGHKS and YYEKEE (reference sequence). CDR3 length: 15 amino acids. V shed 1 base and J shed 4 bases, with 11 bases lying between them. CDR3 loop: CASSLSGGSTGELFF. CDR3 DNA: TGTGCCAGCAGCTTGTCTGGCGGAAGCACCGGGGAGCTGTTTTTT.

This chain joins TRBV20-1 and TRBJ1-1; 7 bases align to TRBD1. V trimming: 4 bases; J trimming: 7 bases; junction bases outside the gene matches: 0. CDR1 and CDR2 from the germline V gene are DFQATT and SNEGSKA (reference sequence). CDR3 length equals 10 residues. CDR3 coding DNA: TGCAGTGCTAACAGGGGTGAAGCTTTCTTT. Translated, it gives CSANRGEAFF.

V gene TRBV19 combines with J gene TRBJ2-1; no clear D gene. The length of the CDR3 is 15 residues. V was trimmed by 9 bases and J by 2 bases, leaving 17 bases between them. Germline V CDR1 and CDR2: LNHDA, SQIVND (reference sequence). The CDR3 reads CASRPLGRTYNEQFF. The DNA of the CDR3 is TGTGCCAGCCGACCCCTGGGCAGGACCTACAATGAGCAGTTCTTC.

CDR3 loop: CSVERTGILDGYTF. DNA of the CDR3: TGCAGCGTGGAGCGGACGGGGATTCTGGATGGCTACACCTTC. The rearrangement links TRBV29-1 to TRBJ1-2; D gene uncertain. This CDR3 has 14 residues. Germline V gene data show CDR1 as SQVTM and CDR2 as ANQGSEA. The germline V and J ends were trimmed by 6 bases and 6 bases, with 20 bases remaining between them.

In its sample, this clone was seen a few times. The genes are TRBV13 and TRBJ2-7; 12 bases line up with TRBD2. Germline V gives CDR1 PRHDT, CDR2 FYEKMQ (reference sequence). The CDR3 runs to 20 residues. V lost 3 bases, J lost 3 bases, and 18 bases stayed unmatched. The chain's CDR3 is CASSLTGLTSGGPPYYEQYF. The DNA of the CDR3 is TGTGCCAGCAGCTTGACAGGGCTCACTAGCGGGGGGCCCCCTTACTACGAGCAGTACTTC.

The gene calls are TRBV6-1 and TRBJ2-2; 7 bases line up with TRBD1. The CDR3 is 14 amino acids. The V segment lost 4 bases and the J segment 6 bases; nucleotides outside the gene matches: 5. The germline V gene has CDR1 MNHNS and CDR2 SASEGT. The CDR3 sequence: CASSGTGEAGELFF. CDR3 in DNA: TGTGCCAGCAGTGGAACAGGGGAAGCCGGGGAGCTGTTTTTT.

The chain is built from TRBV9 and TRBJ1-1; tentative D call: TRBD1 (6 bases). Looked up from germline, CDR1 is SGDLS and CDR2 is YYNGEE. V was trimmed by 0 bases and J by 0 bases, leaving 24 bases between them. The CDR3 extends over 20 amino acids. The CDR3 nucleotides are TGTGCCAGCAGCGTAGGTTGGGAACAGGGTTTGGCCCCGATGAACACTGAAGCTTTCTTT. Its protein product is CASSVGWEQGLAPMNTEAFF.

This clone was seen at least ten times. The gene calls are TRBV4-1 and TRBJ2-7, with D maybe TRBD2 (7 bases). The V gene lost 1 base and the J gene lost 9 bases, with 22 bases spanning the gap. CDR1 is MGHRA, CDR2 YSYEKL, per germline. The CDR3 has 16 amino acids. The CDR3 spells CASSQGGGQERRAQYF. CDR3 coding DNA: TGCGCCAGCAGCCAAGGGGGGGGACAAGAGCGGAGGGCGCAGTACTTC.

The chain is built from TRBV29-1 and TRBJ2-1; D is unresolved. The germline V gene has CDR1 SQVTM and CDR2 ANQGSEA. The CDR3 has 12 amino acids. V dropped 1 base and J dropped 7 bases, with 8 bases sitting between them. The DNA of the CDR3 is TGCAGCGTTGAAGGTGCGTCGAATGAGCAGTTCTTC. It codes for CSVEGASNEQFF.

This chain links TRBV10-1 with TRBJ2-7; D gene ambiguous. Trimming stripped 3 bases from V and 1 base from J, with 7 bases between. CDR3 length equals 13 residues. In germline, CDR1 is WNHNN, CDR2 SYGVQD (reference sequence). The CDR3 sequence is CASSEYRSYEQYF. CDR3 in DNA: TGCGCCAGCAGTGAATACAGATCCTACGAGCAGTACTTC.

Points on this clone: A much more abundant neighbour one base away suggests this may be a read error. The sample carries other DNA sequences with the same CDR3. The CDR3 DNA reads as TGTGCCAGCAGTGAGCTAGGGGGGACGGGGACCCAGTACTTC. Amino acid sequence: CASSELGGTGTQYF. The chain combines TRBV25-1 with TRBJ2-5; D is possibly TRBD1 or TRBD2 (6 bases each). V was clipped by 3 bases and J by 7 bases, with 15 bases between them. This CDR3 is built from 14 residues. The germline V gene encodes CDR1 MGHDK and CDR2 SYGVNS.

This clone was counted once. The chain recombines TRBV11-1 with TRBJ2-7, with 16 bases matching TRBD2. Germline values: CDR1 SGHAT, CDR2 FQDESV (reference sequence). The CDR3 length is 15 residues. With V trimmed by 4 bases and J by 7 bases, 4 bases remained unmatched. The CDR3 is CASSSGLAGGPEQYF. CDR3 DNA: TGTGCCAGCAGCTCGGGACTAGCGGGGGGGCCAGAGCAGTACTTC.